Listed below are T cell receptor beta chains from one sample, sequenced in a study of cytomegalovirus exposure and HLA in healthy donors. Method: immunoSEQ multiplex PCR; TCRdb's copy keeps in-frame clones and lacks some. The sample shows some 70,000 clones, around 70% of them seen only once. Sequences were obtained from PBMCs. The receptors stem from a male donor in good health and CMV-seropositive. Each CDR3 is given with its conserved first and last residue. D genes are given only for firm matches. Clone size is not always given. Where it is, it says once, few, many or a class for expanded clones.

V: TRBV7-2; J: TRBJ2-7; size: NA; D: TRBD2; DNA: TGTGCCAGTGCACTAACGGGGGGGCTTGAAGAGCAGTACTTC; CDR3: CASALTGGLEEQYF
V: TRBV9; J: TRBJ1-3; size: NA; D: NA; DNA: TGTGCCAGCAGCCCATACAGGGACGGGGCTGGAAACACCATATATTTT; CDR3: CASSPYRDGAGNTIYF
V: TRBV7-9; J: TRBJ2-2; size: few; D: TRBD1; DNA: TGTGCCAGCAGCTTCCGGGACAGGGGTGCCGGGGAGCTGTTTTTT; CDR3: CASSFRDRGAGELFF
V: TRBV6-1; J: TRBJ1-2; size: NA; D: NA; DNA: TGTGCCAGCAGTCAAGGGGGGGGCCTATACGAAGGCGGTGGCTACACCTTC; CDR3: CASSQGGGLYEGGGYTF
V: TRBV18; J: TRBJ1-1; size: once; D: NA; DNA: TGTGCCAGCTCACCCGCGGTCATCGACACTGAAGCTTTCTTT; CDR3: CASSPAVIDTEAFF
V: TRBV4-3; J: TRBJ2-7; size: NA; D: TRBD1; DNA: TGCGCCAGCAGCCACGGACAGGGGTACGAGCAGTACTTC; CDR3: CASSHGQGYEQYF
V: TRBV5-4; J: TRBJ2-7; size: NA; D: NA; DNA: TGTGCCAGCAGCGGGGGGGGCGCGGGGGTGGGGGAGCAGTACTTC; CDR3: CASSGGGAGVGEQYF
V: TRBV27; J: TRBJ1-1; size: NA; D: NA; DNA: TGTGCCGGCAGGGCAGCAGGGTACACTGAAGCTTTCTTT; CDR3: CAGRAAGYTEAFF
V: TRBV15; J: TRBJ1-1; size: NA; D: NA; DNA: TGTGCCACCAGCCCCGCCAGGAACAGTTTATTCACTGAAGCTTTCTTT; CDR3: CATSPARNSLFTEAFF
V: TRBV7-2; J: TRBJ1-2; size: NA; D: NA; DNA: TGTGCCAGCAGCTTAGACTCGGGGAACTATGGCTACACCTTC; CDR3: CASSLDSGNYGYTF
V: TRBV10-1; J: TRBJ1-1; size: NA; D: NA; DNA: TGCGCCAGCAGTGAGACGGGAAACACTGAAGCTTTCTTT; CDR3: CASSETGNTEAFF
V: TRBV7-9; J: TRBJ1-5; size: NA; D: TRBD1; DNA: TGTTCCAGCAGCCCGGGACAGGGAAATAATCAGCCCCAGCATTTT; CDR3: CSSSPGQGNNQPQHF
V: TRBV19; J: TRBJ2-2; size: NA; D: NA; DNA: TGTGCCAGTAGTACACAGAACACCGGGGAGCTGTTTTTT; CDR3: CASSTQNTGELFF
V: TRBV6-5; J: TRBJ2-7; size: NA; D: TRBD1; DNA: TGTGCCAGCAGTGGGGGACAGGCCCCCTACGAGCAGTACTTC; CDR3: CASSGGQAPYEQYF
V: TRBV7-7; J: TRBJ2-2; size: NA; D: NA; DNA: TGTGCCATCGGGACTGATAACACCGGGGAGCTGTTTTTT; CDR3: CAIGTDNTGELFF
V: TRBV6-5; J: TRBJ1-2; size: NA; D: NA; DNA: TGTGCCAGCAGTTACTCTTATTCCGCAGCTAACTATGGCTACACCTTC; CDR3: CASSYSYSAANYGYTF
V: TRBV10-1; J: TRBJ2-1; size: NA; D: NA; DNA: TGCGCCACTCAACCGGGGGGCGGGCATGAGCAGTTCTTC; CDR3: CATQPGGGHEQFF
V: TRBV12-5; J: TRBJ2-1; size: NA; D: NA; DNA: TGTGCTAGTGGACCAGTGGCTAATGAGCAGTTCTTC; CDR3: CASGPVANEQFF
V: TRBV18; J: TRBJ2-3; size: NA; D: NA; DNA: TGTGCCAGCTCACCCTTTAGCCAGTCCCACGGAGATACGCAGTATTTT; CDR3: CASSPFSQSHGDTQYF
V: TRBV7-9; J: TRBJ2-5; size: NA; D: NA; DNA: TGTGCCAGCAGCTCCGGTATGACAGCCGGAAGGGAGACCCAGTACTTC; CDR3: CASSSGMTAGRETQYF
V: TRBV5-1; J: TRBJ2-1; size: NA; D: TRBD1; DNA: TGCGCCAGCAGCTTGATGACGGGACAGGCCCGGTTCTTC; CDR3: CASSLMTGQARFF
V: TRBV7-3; J: TRBJ2-1; size: NA; D: NA; DNA: TGTGCCAGCAGCCTACTAGCCGCCCATGAGCAGTTCTTC; CDR3: CASSLLAAHEQFF
V: TRBV7-2; J: TRBJ1-1; size: NA; D: NA; DNA: TGTGCCAGCAGCCCCGATGGAGGGAACACTGAAGCTTTCTTT; CDR3: CASSPDGGNTEAFF
V: TRBV7-2; J: TRBJ1-1; size: NA; D: NA; DNA: TGTGCCAGCAGCTTAGACGGGGGAAGGGGCACTGAAGCTTTCTTT; CDR3: CASSLDGGRGTEAFF
V: TRBV7-9; J: TRBJ2-3; size: NA; D: NA; DNA: TGTGCCAGCAGCTTACCCCAGGGGCTGGATACGCAGTATTTT; CDR3: CASSLPQGLDTQYF
V: TRBV5-1; J: TRBJ2-1; size: NA; D: NA; DNA: TGCGCCAGCAGCCCCGGGACACCTAATGAGCAGTTCTTC; CDR3: CASSPGTPNEQFF
V: TRBV19; J: TRBJ1-5; size: NA; D: NA; DNA: TGTGCCAGTAGTATAGAGGGGCTACAGGGCTATAGCAATCAGCCCCAGCATTTT; CDR3: CASSIEGLQGYSNQPQHF
V: TRBV5-8; J: TRBJ2-1; size: few; D: NA; DNA: TGTGCCAGCAGAACCTCGGCAGGGGCTTACAATGAGCAGTTCTTC; CDR3: CASRTSAGAYNEQFF
V: TRBV7-9; J: TRBJ2-7; size: NA; D: TRBD2; DNA: TGTGCCAGCAGCTTATCCAGCGGGGGCCTTCTCTCCTACGAGCAGTACTTC; CDR3: CASSLSSGGLLSYEQYF
V: TRBV5-6; J: TRBJ1-5; size: NA; D: NA; DNA: TGTGCCAGCAGCTTGGGTACCAGGGGTCAGCCCCAGCATTTT; CDR3: CASSLGTRGQPQHF
V: TRBV6-1; J: TRBJ2-1; size: NA; D: NA; DNA: TGTGCCAGCAGTGGGTTGAAGTTTTACAATAATGAGCAGTTCTTC; CDR3: CASSGLKFYNNEQFF
V: TRBV27; J: TRBJ1-1; size: NA; D: NA; DNA: TGTGCCAGCAGTTTAGGGGGGGGCACTGAAGCTTTCTTT; CDR3: CASSLGGGTEAFF
V: TRBV5-1; J: TRBJ2-1; size: once; D: NA; DNA: TGCGCCAGCAGCTTGGCAGGGAATGAGCAGTTCTTC; CDR3: CASSLAGNEQFF
V: TRBV6-1; J: TRBJ2-7; size: NA; D: TRBD1; DNA: TGTGCCAGCAGTGGGACAGGGCCCGAGCAGTACTTC; CDR3: CASSGTGPEQYF
V: TRBV7-9; J: TRBJ2-1; size: NA; D: NA; DNA: TGTGCCAGCAGCTTAGATGCGGGTGAGCAGTTCTTC; CDR3: CASSLDAGEQFF
V: TRBV5-1; J: TRBJ2-7; size: NA; D: TRBD1; DNA: TGCGCCAGCAGCCCCTTGGCTTCAGGGGACAGGTTCTACGAGCAGTACTTC; CDR3: CASSPLASGDRFYEQYF
V: TRBV7-9; J: TRBJ2-3; size: once; D: NA; DNA: TGTGCCAGCAGCCCCCGACAGGAAAATCCCTTGGGCGCAGATACGCAGTATTTT; CDR3: CASSPRQENPLGADTQYF
V: TRBV5-1; J: TRBJ2-2; size: NA; D: TRBD2; DNA: TGCGCCAGCAGCATTAGACTAGCGGGAGCCACCGGGGAGCTGTTTTTT; CDR3: CASSIRLAGATGELFF
V: TRBV7-9; J: TRBJ2-1; size: NA; D: TRBD1; DNA: TGTGCCAGCAGCTTAGCAGGGGGCGATTACAATGAGCAGTTCTTC; CDR3: CASSLAGGDYNEQFF
V: TRBV9; J: TRBJ2-2; size: NA; D: TRBD2; DNA: TGTGCCAGCAGCCTCGGACTAGCGGGAGGGCCGGACACCGGGGAGCTGTTTTTT; CDR3: CASSLGLAGGPDTGELFF
V: TRBV2; J: TRBJ1-4; size: NA; D: TRBD1; DNA: TGTGCCAGCAAGGGACAGGGACTTAATGAAAAACTGTTTTTT; CDR3: CASKGQGLNEKLFF
V: TRBV4-1; J: TRBJ2-7; size: many; D: TRBD1; DNA: TGCGCCAGCAGCCTTGGGACAGGGGCCTACGAGCAGTACTTC; CDR3: CASSLGTGAYEQYF
V: TRBV19; J: TRBJ2-2; size: NA; D: NA; DNA: TGTGCCAGTAGAAATTCGGGATCGGGAGAGGAGCTGTTTTTT; CDR3: CASRNSGSGEELFF
V: TRBV15; J: TRBJ2-4; size: few; D: TRBD2; DNA: TGTGCCACCAGCAACCCTATGGGACTAGCGGGGGGGCTTCCGACTCTTAACATTCAGTACTTC; CDR3: CATSNPMGLAGGLPTLNIQYF
V: TRBV28; J: TRBJ2-7; size: NA; D: NA; DNA: TGTGCCAGCAGTTTACCCCCAGGGGTTTCCTACGAGCAGTACTTC; CDR3: CASSLPPGVSYEQYF
V: TRBV5-4; J: TRBJ1-4; size: few; D: NA; DNA: TGTGCCAGCAGCTTGTCCGGGGCTAATGAAAAACTGTTTTTT; CDR3: CASSLSGANEKLFF
V: TRBV30; J: TRBJ2-2; size: few; D: NA; DNA: TGTGCCTGGAGTGTGTACGGCACCGGGGAGCTGTTTTTT; CDR3: CAWSVYGTGELFF
V: TRBV7-2; J: TRBJ1-1; size: NA; D: NA; DNA: TGTGCCAGCAGCTTAGGGACTAACACTGAAGCTTTCTTT; CDR3: CASSLGTNTEAFF
V: TRBV27; J: TRBJ1-2; size: NA; D: TRBD1; DNA: TGTGCCAGCACCCGACAGGGGTCGACCTATGGCTACACCTTC; CDR3: CASTRQGSTYGYTF